Below, 32 T cell receptor beta chains from the same sample are listed, as sequenced in a study of metastatic and nonmetastatic thyroid tumors. TCRdb reanalyzed the PCR reads via MiXCR. The table lists roughly 13,000 clones, around 30% of them singletons. Thyroid surgery took place with no prior treatment in any patient. The sequenced material came from tumor tissue. The receptors derive from a female donor with papillary thyroid cancer or a benign thyroid nodule (not recorded which). Some clones in this sample may be carry-over from other donors' samples.

By its share, this clone is medium-sized (0.01 to 0.1%). The chain is built from TRBV6-1 and TRBJ1-2; D is undetermined. Deletions cut 2 bases from V and 4 bases from J, with 8 bases between. Per the germline V gene, CDR1 is MNHNS and CDR2 is SASEGT. The CDR3 is made up of 13 amino acids. The CDR3 reads CASSEQEGYGYTF. The CDR3 DNA reads as TGTGCCAGCAGTGAACAGGAAGGCTATGGCTACACCTTC.

This clone is categorized as medium-sized. This sequence joins TRBV28 and TRBJ2-7; 8 bases align to TRBD2. With V trimmed by 6 bases and J by 6 bases, 13 bases remained unmatched. The length of the CDR3 is 15 residues. In germline, CDR1 is MDHEN, CDR2 SYDVKM. The CDR3 is CASRGTGTSKGEQYF. The CDR3 nucleotides are TGTGCCAGCAGAGGAACCGGGACTAGTAAGGGCGAGCAGTACTTC.

This clone is a singleton in its sample. The chain is built from TRBV5-1 and TRBJ2-7, with D maybe TRBD2 (6 bases). The CDR3 runs to 14 residues. Looked up from germline, CDR1 is SGHRS and CDR2 is YFSETQ. The V gene lost 8 bases and the J gene lost 3 bases, with 18 bases spanning the gap. This CDR3 reads CASSGWGPSYEQYF. The CDR3 DNA is TGCGCCAGTAGCGGATGGGGCCCTAGCTACGAGCAGTACTTC. The full variable domain, with the rest looked up from reference TRBV5-1 and TRBJ2-7, is KAGVTQTPRYLIKTRGQQVTLSCSPISGHRSVSWYQQTPGQGLQFLFEYFSETQRNKGNFPGRFSGRQFSNSRSEMNVSTLELGDSALYLCASSGWGPSYEQYFGPGTRLTVT.

This clone came up many times. V and J are TRBV4-1 and TRBJ2-1, with D tentatively TRBD2 (5 bases). The CDR3 totals 16 residues. Germline V lookup: CDR1 MGHRA, CDR2 YSYEKL. V gave up 4 bases and J gave up 3 bases, with 16 bases separating them. The DNA of the CDR3 is TGCGCCAGCAGCCCCGGCGTAGCGATTTACTACAATGAGCAGTTCTTC. Translation: CASSPGVAIYYNEQFF.

On this clone itself: A much larger clone differs from this one at a single base, so this may be a read error. The V call is TRBV9, the J call TRBJ2-3; no clear D. The CDR3 sequence is 14 residues long. Germline CDR1 is SGDLS and CDR2 is YYNGEE. The germline V and J ends were trimmed by 4 bases and 3 bases, with 12 bases remaining between them. CDR3 in DNA: TGTGCCAGCAGCCCCGGTCCAGTTACAGATACGCAGTATTTT. This sequence encodes CASSPGPVTDTQYF.

This clone came up a few times. The chain uses TRBV6-1 and TRBJ2-7, with D possibly TRBD2 on 5 matching bases. The CDR3 spans 13 residues. Between the trimmed V and J ends, which lost 5 bases and 0 bases, there was a span of 8 bases. Germline V gene sequence: CDR1 MNHNS, CDR2 SASEGT. In DNA form, the CDR3 reads TGTGCCAGCAGTTGGAGGTGCTCCTACGAGCAGTACTTC. Translating it yields CASSWRCSYEQYF.

By share of the sample, this clone is medium-sized. The J gene is TRBJ1-3, the V gene TRBV6-5; no definite D call. The CDR3 is 13 amino acids. CDR1 and CDR2 (germline): MNHEY, SVGAGI. V lost 2 bases and J 4 bases, leaving 6 bases between the germline ends. In DNA form, the CDR3 reads TGTGCCAGCAGTTACGTCCTCGGAAACACCATATATTTT. This sequence encodes CASSYVLGNTIYF.

This clone was observed at least ten times. The chain carries TRBV18 and TRBJ2-3, with D possibly being TRBD2 (6 bases). In germline, CDR1 is KGHSH, CDR2 LQKENI. V was clipped by 6 bases and J by 2 bases, with 21 bases between them. This CDR3 region has 17 residues. The chain's CDR3 is CASSTGPGRGHTDTQYF. The DNA of the CDR3 is TGTGCCAGCTCTACAGGTCCGGGGCGGGGCCACACAGATACGCAGTATTTT.

About this clone itself: The germline gene is not matched at one end of the junction; a read error may be the cause. The chain links TRBV11-2 to TRBJ2-3; D may be TRBD2 (6 bases). This CDR3 comprises 15 residues. CDR1 and CDR2 (germline): SGHAT, FQNNGV. This CDR3 reads CASIRPSEGTGTQYF. The CDR3 DNA reads TGTGCCAGCATCCGACCTAGCGAAGGAACAGGTACGCAGTATTTT.

This clone has at least ten counts. The chain carries TRBV6-1 and TRBJ2-5; D not resolved. This CDR3 has 14 residues. Trimming cost V 5 bases and J 5 bases, with 15 bases left between them. CDR1 and CDR2 from the germline V gene are MNHNS and SASEGT. This CDR3 reads CASSNKATRETQYF. CDR3 bases: TGTGCCAGCAGTAACAAAGCCACTCGGGAGACCCAGTACTTC.

This clone was observed a single time. V and J are TRBV11-3 and TRBJ2-7; the D gene is possibly TRBD2 (6 bases). Trimming shortened V by 4 bases and J by 4 bases, and 17 bases separated the two germline ends. Germline CDR1 reads SGHNT; CDR2 reads YENEEA. The CDR3 has 15 residues. The DNA of the CDR3 is TGTGCCAGCAGCTACGGGGCGGGGTCAGGATACGAGCAGTACTTC. Protein: CASSYGAGSGYEQYF. Full variable domain (rest looked up from reference TRBV11-3 and TRBJ2-7): EAGVVQSPRYKIIEKKQPVAFWCNPISGHNTLYWYLQNLGQGPELLIRYENEEAVDDSQLPKDRFSAERLKGVDSTLKIQPAELGDSAVYLCASSYGAGSGYEQYFGPGTRLTVT.

This clone was counted between two and nine times. V usage is TRBV28 and J usage is TRBJ2-7, with 10 bases lining up with TRBD1. The CDR3 has 13 residues. Trimming cost V 3 bases and J 5 bases; bases outside gene matches: 1. Germline V gene lookup returns CDR1 MDHEN and CDR2 SYDVKM. CDR3: CASSLGQGNEQYF. CDR3 nucleotide sequence: TGTGCCAGCAGTTTGGGACAGGGGAACGAGCAGTACTTC.

This clone appeared many times. The chain links TRBV28 to TRBJ2-4; a weak D match, TRBD2 (6 bases). The V end was cut by 4 bases, the J end by 4 bases, with 17 bases between. This CDR3 contains 16 residues. Germline-derived CDR1 and CDR2 are MDHEN and SYDVKM. The CDR3, as DNA: TGTGCCAGCAGTTCATCCGGGGTGGGGGGAAAAAACATTCAGTACTTC. It encodes CASSSSGVGGKNIQYF.

Many counts were recorded for this clone. The rearrangement uses TRBV14 and TRBJ2-7; possibly TRBD1 for D (5 bases). The CDR3 has 15 residues. Germline values: CDR1 SGHDN, CDR2 FVKESK. V lost 3 bases and J 5 bases, leaving 17 bases between the germline ends. CDR3 in amino acids: CASSHQGSGHHEQYF. The CDR3 DNA reads TGTGCCAGCAGCCATCAGGGATCAGGGCATCACGAGCAGTACTTC.

Of note for this clone: A much larger clone differs from this one at a single base, so this may be a read error. The chain employs TRBV11-2 and TRBJ2-1, with D perhaps matching TRBD1 (5 bases). CDR1 SGHAT and CDR2 FQNNGV come from the germline V gene. CDR3 length: 14 residues. CDR3 sequence: CVSSQKQTENEQFF. The DNA of the CDR3 is TGTGTCAGCAGCCAAAAACAGACAGAAAATGAGCAGTTCTTC.

This clone showed up many times. The chain carries TRBV7-9 and TRBJ2-1, with TRBD1 matching over 8 bases. This CDR3 is 16 amino acids long. Germline CDR1 reads SEHNR; CDR2 reads FQNEAQ (reference sequence). Trimming at V came to 6 bases and at J to 7 bases, leaving 14 bases not matched to a gene. DNA of the CDR3: TGTGCCAGCAGAGTCAAACGGACAGGGTCTGGGAATGAGCAGTTCTTC. Its translation is CASRVKRTGSGNEQFF.

This clone was observed many times. This chain connects TRBV29-1 to TRBJ1-2; a possible D gene is TRBD1 (5 bases). Per the germline V gene, CDR1 is SQVTM and CDR2 is ANQGSEA. Between the trimmed V and J ends, which lost 3 bases and 8 bases, there was a span of 13 bases. This CDR3 comprises 12 residues. This CDR3 is CSVDRQSGGYTF. In nucleotides, the CDR3 is TGCAGCGTTGACCGACAGTCGGGAGGCTACACCTTC.

This clone was counted at least ten times. The same CDR3 is also encoded by other DNA sequences in this sample. The rearrangement joins TRBV9 to TRBJ2-3; D might be TRBD1 or TRBD2, each matching 5 bases. This CDR3 spans 15 amino acids. Germline V lookup: CDR1 SGDLS, CDR2 YYNGEE. V was clipped by 0 bases and J by 2 bases, with 10 bases between them. The CDR3 reads CASSVGGIHTDTQYF. CDR3 coding DNA: TGTGCCAGCAGCGTAGGGGGGATTCACACAGATACGCAGTATTTT. The full variable domain, in which reference TRBV9 and TRBJ2-3 provide the parts outside the CDR3, is DSGVTQTPKHLITATGQRVTLRCSPRSGDLSVYWYQQSLDQGLQFLIQYYNGEERAKGNILERFSAQQFPDLHSELNLSSLELGDSALYFCASSVGGIHTDTQYFGPGTRLTVL.

This clone is medium-sized. The gene calls are TRBV6-1 and TRBJ2-3, with a possible D match to TRBD2 (5 bases). The ends were cut back, 6 bases at V and 8 bases at J, with 15 bases in the middle. CDR1 MNHNS and CDR2 SASEGT come from the germline V gene. The CDR3 has 13 amino acids. The CDR3 sequence is CASSEGKAGTQYF. In DNA form, the CDR3 reads TGTGCCAGCAGCGAGGGTAAGGCCGGTACGCAGTATTTT.

V and J are TRBV28 and TRBJ2-7; D is uncertain. CDR1 is MDHEN, CDR2 SYDVKM, per germline. Trimming took 7 bases from V and 3 from J, leaving 13 bases between them. The CDR3 consists of 13 residues. CDR3 DNA sequence: TGTGCCAGCATCTCCCTCGGGCACTACGAGCAGTACTTC. It codes for CASISLGHYEQYF.

V and J are TRBV27 and TRBJ2-7; TRBD2 matches at 10 bases. The CDR3 extends over 14 amino acids. CDR1 is MNHEY, CDR2 SMNVEV, per germline (reference sequence). Trimming cost V 6 bases and J 5 bases; bases outside gene matches: 7. The CDR3 DNA reads as TGTGCCAGCAGGTTAGCGGGAGGCTACGACGAGCAGTACTTC. Translating it yields CASRLAGGYDEQYF.

This clone is termed medium-sized. The V call is TRBV28, the J call TRBJ1-2; maybe TRBD1 (6 bases). This CDR3 has 14 amino acids. The V end was cut by 5 bases, the J end by 5 bases, with 15 bases between. CDR1 and CDR2 (germline): MDHEN, SYDVKM. The CDR3 DNA follows: TGTGCCAGCAGTGCCCCGGACAGTGCTTATGGCTACACCTTC. Amino acid sequence: CASSAPDSAYGYTF.

This clone has at least ten counts. This may arise from a read error, as a much more abundant clone is one base away. The V gene is TRBV7-3, the J gene TRBJ2-7; 10 bases line up with TRBD2. The CDR3 contains 14 residues. Trimming removed 6 bases from V and 0 bases from J; junction bases left unmatched: 2. Germline V gene sequence: CDR1 SGHTA, CDR2 FQGTGA. CDR3 in DNA: TGTGCCAGCAGACCTAGCGGGGGCTCCTACGAGCAGTACTTC. Protein: CASRPSGGSYEQYF. Supplemented by reference TRBV7-3 and TRBJ2-7, the full variable domain reads GAGVSQTPSNKVTEKGKYVELRCDPISGHTALYWYRQSLGQGPEFLIYFQGTGAADDSGLPNDRFFAVRPEGSVSTLKIQRTERGDSAVYLCASRPSGGSYEQYFGPGTRLTVT.

This clone ranks as medium-sized. The chain uses TRBV10-2 and TRBJ2-2; D is unclear. Deletions cut 6 bases from V and 8 bases from J, with 19 bases between. The length of the CDR3 is 15 residues. CDR1 and CDR2 from the germline V gene are WSHSY and SAAADI. CDR3 in amino acids: CASSRARRTGGELFF. The CDR3 region has the DNA TGCGCCAGCAGCCGGGCCCGTCGAACCGGGGGGGAGCTGTTTTTT.

In regard to this clone: Since the CDR3 does not end with the conserved phenylalanine or tryptophan, this likely comes from a read error. The chain uses TRBV12-3 or TRBV12-4 and TRBJ2-5; TRBD1 matches 7 bases. CDR3 length: 13 residues. V lost 6 bases to trimming and J lost 4 bases; unmatched junction nucleotides: 5. CDR3 sequence (DNA): TGTGCCAGCAGATCACAGGGGCGAGAGACCCAGTACTCC. Translating gives CASRSQGRETQYS.

This clone was seen a handful of times. Relative to the germline gene, one junction end is altered; a read error may explain this. V gene TRBV24-1 combines with J gene TRBJ2-3, with a tentative D call TRBD2 (5 bases). CDR3 length: 15 amino acids. Germline CDR1 is KGHDR and CDR2 is SFDVKD. CDR3 nucleotide sequence: TGTACCACCAGTGACACCCCGACTACTTCATATACGCAGTATTTT. As protein: CTTSDTPTTSYTQYF.

This clone is termed medium-sized. The chain employs TRBV5-1 and TRBJ2-1; 7 bases align to TRBD2. Trimming cost V 4 bases and J 4 bases; bases outside gene matches: 11. Germline lookup yields CDR1 SGHRS and CDR2 YFSETQ. This CDR3 region has 16 residues. CDR3 sequence (DNA): TGCGCCAGCAGCCTTCGTCCGAGACTAGCTTACAATGAGCAGTTCTTC. As protein: CASSLRPRLAYNEQFF.

Within the sample, this clone is large. The genes are TRBV5-1 and TRBJ1-2; a weak D match, TRBD1 (5 bases). The CDR3 sequence is 15 residues long. CDR1 is SGHRS, CDR2 YFSETQ, per germline. Trimming pared 2 bases from V and 2 bases from J, leaving 13 bases between. CDR3 region: CASSFVAGSNYGYTF. CDR3 in DNA: TGCGCCAGCAGCTTTGTTGCAGGGTCCAACTATGGCTACACCTTC.

By proportion, this clone is medium-sized. The chain uses TRBV2 and TRBJ2-7; TRBD2 is a possible D gene (5 bases). V was shortened by 2 bases and J by 2 bases, with 13 bases between the two germline ends. The CDR3 is 15 amino acids. Per germline, CDR1 SNHLY and CDR2 FYNNEI. This CDR3 is CASSEYRTPAYEQYF. Here the CDR3 DNA reads TGTGCCAGCAGTGAATATAGGACTCCTGCCTACGAGCAGTACTTC.

This clone was detected a few times. V and J are TRBV28 and TRBJ2-7; TRBD1 matches 10 bases. CDR3 length equals 16 residues. Per germline, CDR1 MDHEN and CDR2 SYDVKM. V lost 6 bases to trimming and J lost 7 bases; unmatched junction nucleotides: 15. Here the CDR3 reads CASRRWGRQGAREQYF. As DNA, the CDR3 is TGTGCCAGCAGACGCTGGGGAAGACAGGGGGCGCGAGAGCAGTACTTC.

This rearrangement joins TRBV6-1 to TRBJ2-7, with TRBD2 matching over 13 bases. The CDR3 contains 15 residues. CDR1 is MNHNS, CDR2 SASEGT, per germline. The ends lost 2 bases at V and 3 bases at J; junction bases unmatched: 1. The CDR3 DNA is TGTGCCAGCAGTGAAAGACTAGCGGGAGGCTACGAGCAGTACTTC. Translating it yields CASSERLAGGYEQYF.

For this clone: Its ends do not fully match the called genes, so a read error is possible. The chain carries TRBV9 and TRBJ2-1; D call uncertain. The CDR3 consists of 15 residues. Germline CDR1 is SGDLS and CDR2 is YYNGEE. CDR3 sequence reads: CAISVVAGGSDEQFF. In DNA, the CDR3 is TGTGCCATCAGCGTAGTTGCAGGTGGATCGGATGAGCAGTTCTTC.